Reported below is one T cell receptor (beta chain). The sample comes from a study of sequential checkpoint blockade in melanoma. Libraries were prepared by immunoSEQ multiplex PCR; TCRdb keeps only in-frame clonotypes and omits some of them. The sample lists approximately 17,000 clones, roughly 80% occurring once. The CDR3 is made up of 14 amino acids. Trimming pared 4 bases from V and 5 bases from J, leaving 16 bases between. Per germline, CDR1 SGHRS and CDR2 YFSETQ. The treatment here: randomized to nivolumab then ipilimumab (arm A) or the reverse (arm B). The receptor comes from a human donor with melanoma. The sequences come from CD8+ T cells sorted from blood (inferred from file names), collected from a patient given nivolumab and ipilimumab in sequence. The rearrangement links TRBV5-1 to TRBJ2-7, with TRBD2 as a possible D gene (6 bases). Here the CDR3 reads CASSLARGEDEQYF. CDR3 DNA sequence: TGCGCCAGCAGCCTCGCGCGGGGAGAGGACGAGCAGTACTTC.